This record looks at one TCR beta chain sequence and its context. This record comes from a study of circulating and synovial CD4+ cells in juvenile arthritis. Using immunoSEQ multiplex PCR, the repertoire was profiled, and TCRdb retains in-frame clones only, with some absent. The sample has 30,000 to 40,000 clones, about 95% seen once. Trimming pared 1 base from V and 3 bases from J, leaving 7 bases between. Germline CDR1 and CDR2: MNHNS and SASEGT. The CDR3 runs 15 residues. V usage is TRBV6-1 and J usage is TRBJ2-6; D is perhaps TRBD2 (5 bases). The receptor comes from a human donor with juvenile idiopathic arthritis. Sequencing was performed on CD4+ T cells from blood. The CDR3 sequence: CASSEGGNGANVLTF. The CDR3 bases are TGTGCCAGCAGTGAAGGAGGGAATGGGGCCAACGTCCTGACTTTC.